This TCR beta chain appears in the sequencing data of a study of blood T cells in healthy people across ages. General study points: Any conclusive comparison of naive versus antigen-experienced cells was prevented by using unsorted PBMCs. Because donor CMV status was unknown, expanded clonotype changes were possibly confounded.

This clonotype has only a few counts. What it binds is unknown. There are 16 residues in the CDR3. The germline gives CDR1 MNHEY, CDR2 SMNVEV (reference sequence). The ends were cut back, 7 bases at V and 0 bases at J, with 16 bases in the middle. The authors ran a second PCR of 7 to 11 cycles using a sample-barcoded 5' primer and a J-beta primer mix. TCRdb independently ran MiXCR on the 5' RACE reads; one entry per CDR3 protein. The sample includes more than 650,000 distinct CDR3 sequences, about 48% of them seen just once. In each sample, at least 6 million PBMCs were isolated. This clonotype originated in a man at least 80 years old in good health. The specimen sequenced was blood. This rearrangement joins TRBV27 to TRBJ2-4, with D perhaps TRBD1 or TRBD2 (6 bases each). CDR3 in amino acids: CASKSGANIAKNIQYF. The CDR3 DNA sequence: TGTGCCAGCAAATCGGGGGCGAACATAGCCAAAAACATTCAGTACTTC.